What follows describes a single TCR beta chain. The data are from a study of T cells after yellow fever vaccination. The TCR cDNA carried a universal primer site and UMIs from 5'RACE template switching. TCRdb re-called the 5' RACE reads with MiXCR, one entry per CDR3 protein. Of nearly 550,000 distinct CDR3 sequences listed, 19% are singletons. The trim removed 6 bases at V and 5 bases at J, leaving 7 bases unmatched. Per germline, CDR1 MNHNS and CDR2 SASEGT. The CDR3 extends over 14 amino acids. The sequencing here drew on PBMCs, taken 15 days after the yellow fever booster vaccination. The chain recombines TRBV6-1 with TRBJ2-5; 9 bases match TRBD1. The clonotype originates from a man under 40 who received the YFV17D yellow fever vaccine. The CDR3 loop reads CASSRGQGFETQYF. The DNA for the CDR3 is TGTGCCAGCAGCAGAGGACAGGGGTTCGAGACCCAGTACTTC.